Following are 27 T cell receptor beta chains from one sample sequenced in a study of early T cells in non-severe SARS-CoV-2 infection (dated by TCRdb to the early 2020s). Libraries were made using 5' RACE. The sequencer was a NextSeq 500. TCRdb cleaned the public reads at Q25 with fastp, built clones with MiXCR and kept in-frame beta chains. Every CDR3 protein is listed once, alongside the most common genes and DNA of its rows. Across this sample there are about 22,000 distinct CDR3 sequences, with 3.6% seen only once. Roughly 5.4% of the sample rests with the top ten. Sequencing used whole blood. Receptors originate from an adult who was a healthcare worker with PCR-confirmed SARS-CoV-2 infection or an uninfected control (not recorded which).

This clonotype was seen repeatedly, ten times or more. V usage is TRBV12-3 or TRBV12-4 and J usage is TRBJ2-3; 8 bases agree with TRBD1. The CDR3 sequence is 14 residues long. V dropped 5 bases and J dropped 6; count of bases not matched to a gene: 7. CDR3 DNA: TGTGCCAGCAGTACCGGACAGGGTTTTGATACGCAGTATTTT. Amino acid sequence: CASSTGQGFDTQYF.

This clonotype was picked up many times. V and J are TRBV6-1 and TRBJ2-7, with D hard to call. The germline gives CDR1 MNHNS, CDR2 SASEGT. The V end lost 6 bases, the J end lost 0 bases, and 12 bases lay between the germline ends. The CDR3 is 14 residues long. CDR3 coding DNA: TGTGCCAGCAGAGCGTCGACCAGCTCCTACGAGCAGTACTTC. Encoded protein: CASRASTSSYEQYF.

This clonotype was seen many times. The V call is TRBV25-1, the J call TRBJ2-1, with D unclear. The length of the CDR3 is 15 residues. Germline lookup yields CDR1 MGHDK and CDR2 SYGVNS. Trimming cost V 4 bases and J 4 bases, with 14 bases left between them. In DNA, the CDR3 is TGTGCCAGCAGTGGAGGCACTGCAAAATACAATGAGCAGTTCTTC. Its translation is CASSGGTAKYNEQFF.

This clonotype has a count of ten or more. The chain links TRBV4-3 to TRBJ2-1, with D perhaps matching TRBD1 (6 bases). V was pared by 1 base and J by 9 bases, with 16 bases between. Per germline, CDR1 LGHNA and CDR2 YSLEER. The CDR3 contains 15 residues. This chain's CDR3 is CASSQGHNRAGEQFF. CDR3 nucleotide sequence: TGCGCCAGCAGCCAAGGTCATAACAGGGCCGGTGAGCAGTTCTTC.

The V and J genes are TRBV29-1 and TRBJ2-7; the D is unclear. The V gene lost 7 bases and the J gene lost 6 bases, with 10 bases spanning the gap. CDR1 and CDR2 (germline): SQVTM, ANQGSEA. The CDR3 totals 10 residues. This CDR3 reads CSGGNSEQYF. CDR3 sequence (DNA): TGCAGCGGAGGAAATAGCGAGCAGTACTTC.

This clonotype was counted ten times or more. The chain carries TRBV5-1 and TRBJ1-4; D not resolved. Germline values: CDR1 SGHRS, CDR2 YFSETQ. This CDR3 has 15 residues. The V end was cut by 5 bases, the J end by 5 bases, with 16 bases between. The CDR3 loop reads CASRNHRGLNEKLFF. CDR3 bases: TGCGCCAGCAGGAATCATCGGGGTCTGAATGAAAAACTGTTTTTT.

The table lists this clonotype with many counts. J is TRBJ2-2 and V is TRBV20-1, with 7 bases lining up with TRBD2. Looked up from germline, CDR1 is DFQATT and CDR2 is SNEGSKA (reference sequence). The CDR3 extends over 16 amino acids. V was clipped by 3 bases and J by 0 bases; unmatched bases: 7. In DNA form, the CDR3 reads TGCAGTGCTAGGGGCGGCGGGGGAGCGAACACCGGGGAGCTGTTTTTT. Its translation: CSARGGGGANTGELFF.

This clonotype was seen ten or more times. The V call is TRBV11-2, the J call TRBJ2-1; D perhaps matches TRBD2 (5 bases). Per the germline V gene, CDR1 is SGHAT and CDR2 is FQNNGV. V lost 1 base, J lost 1 base, and 14 bases lay in between. This CDR3 comprises 17 residues. CDR3 protein: CASSLVLGAVSYNEQFF. In DNA, the CDR3 is TGTGCCAGCAGCTTAGTCTTAGGAGCGGTTTCCTACAATGAGCAGTTCTTC. Variable domain in full (rest from reference TRBV11-2 and TRBJ2-1): EAGVAQSPRYKIIEKRQSVAFWCNPISGHATLYWYQQILGQGPKLLIQFQNNGVVDDSQLPKDRFSAERLKGVDSTLKIQPAKLEDSAVYLCASSLVLGAVSYNEQFFGPGTRLTVL.

This clonotype was counted only a few times. The CDR3 DNA reads as TGTGCCAGCAGCCGGAATGTAGGAACAGGGGGGATAAATGAAAAACTGTTTTTT. This translates into CASSRNVGTGGINEKLFF. The chain is built from TRBV11-2 and TRBJ1-4, with 8 bases lining up with TRBD1. The CDR3 is made up of 18 amino acids. Per the germline V gene, CDR1 is SGHAT and CDR2 is FQNNGV. V shed 5 bases and J 5 bases; nucleotides not matched to a gene: 16.

This clonotype was seen only a few times. The chain joins TRBV28 to TRBJ2-4; 7 nucleotides line up with TRBD1. The CDR3 consists of 16 residues. Per the germline V gene, CDR1 is MDHEN and CDR2 is SYDVKM. V trimming: 1 base; J trimming: 8 bases; junction bases outside the gene matches: 11. The CDR3 protein is CASSLSRGWISDIQYF. CDR3 DNA: TGTGCCAGCAGTTTATCCAGGGGGTGGATTTCGGACATTCAGTACTTC. Full variable domain (missing parts from reference TRBV28 and TRBJ2-4): DVKVTQSSRYLVKRTGEKVFLECVQDMDHENMFWYRQDPGLGLRLIYFSYDVKMKEKGDIPEGYSVSREKKERFSLILESASTNQTSMYLCASSLSRGWISDIQYFGAGTRLSVL.

This clonotype was observed a handful of times. The chain combines TRBV30 with TRBJ1-2, with D unclear. Germline V CDR1 and CDR2: GTSNPN, SVGIG (reference sequence). V lost 1 base, J lost 4 bases, and 7 bases lay in between. The CDR3 loop spans 12 amino acids. The CDR3 DNA sequence: TGTGCCTGGAGTGACAGTTCCTATGGCTACACCTTC. Its protein product is CAWSDSSYGYTF.

The CDR3 DNA is TGTGCCAGTAGTATATGGGGACTAGCGAACACAGATACGCAGTATTTT. Amino acid sequence: CASSIWGLANTDTQYF. V usage is TRBV19 and J usage is TRBJ2-3; TRBD2 matches 10 bases. Germline values: CDR1 LNHDA, CDR2 SQIVND (reference sequence). The CDR3 totals 16 residues. Trimming removed 2 bases from V and 2 bases from J; junction bases left unmatched: 4.

This clonotype was detected only a few times. The chain employs TRBV9 and TRBJ2-3, with D possibly being TRBD2 (6 bases). CDR3 length: 16 amino acids. CDR1 is SGDLS and CDR2 is YYNGEE in the germline V gene. V was pared by 0 bases and J by 1 base, with 12 bases between. Here the CDR3 DNA reads TGTGCCAGCAGCGTAGGTGGGGGGTTCCGCACAGATACGCAGTATTTT. Protein product: CASSVGGGFRTDTQYF.

At least ten counts were recorded for this clonotype. The CDR3 loop reads CASSSDRSQPQHF. DNA for the CDR3: TGTGCCAGCAGCTCGGACAGAAGTCAGCCCCAGCATTTT. V usage is TRBV7-6 and J usage is TRBJ1-5; the D gene is possibly TRBD1 (6 bases). This CDR3 region has 13 residues. CDR1 SGHVS and CDR2 FNYEAQ come from the germline V gene. With 4 bases removed from V and 6 bases from J, the gap between germline ends came to 10 bases.

This clonotype has at least ten counts. V gene TRBV12-3 or TRBV12-4 combines with J gene TRBJ1-4; D gene uncertain. The CDR3 runs 15 residues. The V end lost 1 base, the J end lost 1 base, and 7 bases lay between the germline ends. Here the CDR3 reads CASSLGRQTNEKLFF. CDR3 DNA sequence: TGTGCCAGCAGTTTAGGGAGACAAACTAATGAAAAACTGTTTTTT.

This clonotype came up a few times. J is TRBJ1-2 and V is TRBV11-3; unclear D gene. Germline values: CDR1 SGHNT, CDR2 YENEEA. The V end was cut by 2 bases, the J end by 6 bases, with 10 bases between. This CDR3 is built from 13 residues. CDR3 sequence: CASSLQGPNGYTF. The CDR3 nucleotides are TGTGCCAGCAGCTTACAAGGCCCGAATGGCTACACCTTC.

This clonotype occurred many times. The chain combines TRBV12-3 or TRBV12-4 with TRBJ1-4; tentatively, D is TRBD1 (5 bases). The V end lost 4 bases, the J end lost 7 bases, and 16 bases lay between the germline ends. The CDR3 runs to 15 residues. CDR3 DNA: TGTGCCAGCAGTTCCAGCAGGGTCGCGGCTGAAAAACTGTTTTTT. Its protein is CASSSSRVAAEKLFF.

This clonotype was counted many times. CDR3 sequence (DNA): TGTGCCAGCAGCTTAACGGAGCGATCACGATACAATGAGCAGTTCTTC. The encoded protein is CASSLTERSRYNEQFF. The chain has TRBV7-3 and TRBJ2-1; D is undetermined. CDR1 and CDR2 (germline): SGHTA, FQGTGA. The CDR3 covers 16 residues. V lost 0 bases, J lost 4 bases, and 13 bases lay in between.

J is TRBJ2-2 and V is TRBV9; TRBD1 matches at 7 bases. Trimming removed 3 bases from V and 7 bases from J; junction bases left unmatched: 9. The length of the CDR3 is 15 residues. Germline CDR1 reads SGDLS; CDR2 reads YYNGEE. CDR3 region: CASSGRTGRNGELFF. The CDR3 nucleotides are TGTGCCAGCAGCGGACGGACAGGAAGGAACGGGGAGCTGTTTTTT.

This clonotype has ten or more counts. V gene TRBV5-5 combines with J gene TRBJ2-7; D not resolved. The V gene lost 0 bases and the J gene lost 2 bases, with 12 bases spanning the gap. The V gene's germline CDR1 is SGHKS and CDR2 YYEKEE (reference sequence). The CDR3 covers 15 residues. The CDR3: CASSLVNRGPYEQYF. The DNA for the CDR3 is TGTGCCAGCAGCTTGGTTAACCGAGGTCCCTACGAGCAGTACTTC.

The table lists this clonotype with many counts. The rearrangement joins TRBV21-1 to TRBJ2-7; the D call TRBD2 from the table was never checked on the DNA. TRBV21-1 is classified as a pseudogene. This CDR3 region has 15 residues. The CDR3 region has the DNA TGTGCCAGCAGCAAAATCCGGACTAGCTGCCACGAGCAGTACTTC. Translation: CASSKIRTSCHEQYF.

This clonotype rates as medium-sized. The chain couples TRBV11-2 to TRBJ1-4; maybe TRBD1 (6 bases). Trimming shortened V by 3 bases and J by 2 bases, and 7 bases separated the two germline ends. CDR3 size: 14 residues. Germline loops: CDR1 SGHAT, CDR2 FQNNGV. Here the CDR3 reads CASSFTGTNEKLFF. As DNA, the CDR3 is TGTGCCAGCAGCTTTACAGGGACTAATGAAAAACTGTTTTTT.

This clonotype was seen only a few times. The V gene is TRBV6-6, the J gene TRBJ2-7, with D unresolved. The V and J ends lost 2 bases and 9 bases respectively, with 14 bases between them. CDR3 length: 13 amino acids. Germline V gene lookup returns CDR1 MNHNY and CDR2 SVGAGI (reference sequence). CDR3 nucleotide sequence: TGTGCCAGCAGTTACCCCTTCGGCTCTTGGCAGTACTTC. Encoded protein: CASSYPFGSWQYF.

V is TRBV29-1 and J is TRBJ2-7; the match to TRBD1 covers 8 bases. The CDR3 is made up of 12 amino acids. Germline V gives CDR1 SQVTM, CDR2 ANQGSEA. V was pared by 0 bases and J by 8 bases, with 3 bases of the junction left unmatched. The CDR3 nucleotides read TGCAGCGTTGAAGAGGGCAGGGGGCAGCAGTACTTC. This codes for CSVEEGRGQQYF.

This clonotype was detected many times. V is TRBV7-9 and J is TRBJ1-2; tentatively, D is TRBD1 (6 bases). Trimming shortened V by 3 bases and J by 12 bases, and 20 bases separated the two germline ends. CDR1 is SEHNR and CDR2 is FQNEAQ in the germline V gene (reference sequence). This CDR3 has 14 residues. CDR3 coding DNA: TGTGCCAGCAGCTTCTGGACAGCAAGAAGATCAGACACCTTC. This encodes CASSFWTARRSDTF.

There are many counts of this clonotype. This chain joins TRBV10-2 and TRBJ1-2; TRBD1 aligns across 8 bases. The germline V gene encodes CDR1 WSHSY and CDR2 SAAADI. The ends lost 5 bases at V and 4 bases at J; junction bases unmatched: 6. This CDR3 is 14 amino acids long. CDR3 amino acids: CASSSGGVLYGYTF. The DNA of the CDR3 is TGCGCCAGCAGTTCAGGGGGCGTACTCTATGGCTACACCTTC.

This clonotype came up many times. V is TRBV7-8 and J is TRBJ2-3, with 11 bases that match TRBD2. CDR1 is SGHVS, CDR2 FQNEAQ, per germline. The ends lost 2 bases at V and 4 bases at J; junction bases unmatched: 14. This CDR3 has 19 amino acids. Here the CDR3 reads CASSLYPSGGPPWPDTQYF. DNA of the CDR3: TGTGCCAGCAGCTTATATCCTAGCGGGGGGCCTCCGTGGCCAGATACGCAGTATTTT. Full variable domain (remainder filled in from reference TRBV7-8 and TRBJ2-3): GAGVSQSPRYKVAKRGQDVALRCDPISGHVSLFWYQQALGQGPEFLTYFQNEAQLDKSGLPSDRFFAERPEGSVSTLKIQRTQQEDSAVYLCASSLYPSGGPPWPDTQYFGPGTRLTVL.